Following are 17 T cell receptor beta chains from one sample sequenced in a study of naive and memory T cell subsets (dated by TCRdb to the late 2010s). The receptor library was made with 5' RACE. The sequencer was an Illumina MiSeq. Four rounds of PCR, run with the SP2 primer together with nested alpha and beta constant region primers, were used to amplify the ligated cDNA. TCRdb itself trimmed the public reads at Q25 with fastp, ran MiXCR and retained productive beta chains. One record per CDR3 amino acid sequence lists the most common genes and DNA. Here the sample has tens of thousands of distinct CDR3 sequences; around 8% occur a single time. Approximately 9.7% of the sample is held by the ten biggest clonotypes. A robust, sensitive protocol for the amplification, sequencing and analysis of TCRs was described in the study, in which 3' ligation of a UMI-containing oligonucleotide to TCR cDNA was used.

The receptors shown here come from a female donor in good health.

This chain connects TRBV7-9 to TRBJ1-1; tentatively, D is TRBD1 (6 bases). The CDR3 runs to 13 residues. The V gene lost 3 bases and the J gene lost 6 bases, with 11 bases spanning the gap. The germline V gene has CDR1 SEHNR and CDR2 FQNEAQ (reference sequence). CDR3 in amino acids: CASSFTGRPEAFF. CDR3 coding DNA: TGTGCCAGCAGCTTTACAGGGAGACCTGAAGCTTTCTTT.

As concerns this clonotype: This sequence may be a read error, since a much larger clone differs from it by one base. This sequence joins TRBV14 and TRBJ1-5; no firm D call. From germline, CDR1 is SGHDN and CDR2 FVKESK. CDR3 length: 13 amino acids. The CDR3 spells CASSQTPGQLQHF. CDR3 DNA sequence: TGTGCCAGCAGCCAAACGCCTGGTCAGCTCCAGCATTTT.

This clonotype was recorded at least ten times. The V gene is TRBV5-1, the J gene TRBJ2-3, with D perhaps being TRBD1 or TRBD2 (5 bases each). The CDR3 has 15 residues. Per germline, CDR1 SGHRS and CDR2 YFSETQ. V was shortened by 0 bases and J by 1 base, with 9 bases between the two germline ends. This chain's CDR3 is CASSLGGARTDTQYF. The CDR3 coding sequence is TGCGCCAGCAGCTTGGGAGGGGCGCGCACAGATACGCAGTATTTT.

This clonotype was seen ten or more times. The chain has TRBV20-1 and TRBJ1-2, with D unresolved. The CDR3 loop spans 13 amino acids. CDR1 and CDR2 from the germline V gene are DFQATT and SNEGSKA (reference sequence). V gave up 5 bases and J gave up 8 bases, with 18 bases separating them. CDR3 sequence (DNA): TGCAGTGCTCCCCTTGAGGGAATGTACGGCTACACCTTC. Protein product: CSAPLEGMYGYTF.

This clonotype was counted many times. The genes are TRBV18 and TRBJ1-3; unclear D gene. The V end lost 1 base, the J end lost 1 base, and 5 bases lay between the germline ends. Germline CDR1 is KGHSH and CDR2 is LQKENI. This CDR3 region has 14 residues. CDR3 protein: CASSPRRSGNTIYF. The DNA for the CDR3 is TGTGCCAGCTCACCACGGAGATCTGGAAACACCATATATTTT.

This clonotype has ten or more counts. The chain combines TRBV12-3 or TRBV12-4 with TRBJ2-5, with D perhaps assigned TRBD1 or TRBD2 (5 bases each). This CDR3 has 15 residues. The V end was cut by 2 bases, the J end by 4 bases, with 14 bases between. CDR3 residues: CASSLRTGAGETQYF. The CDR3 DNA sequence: TGTGCCAGCAGTTTAAGAACCGGGGCCGGAGAGACCCAGTACTTC.

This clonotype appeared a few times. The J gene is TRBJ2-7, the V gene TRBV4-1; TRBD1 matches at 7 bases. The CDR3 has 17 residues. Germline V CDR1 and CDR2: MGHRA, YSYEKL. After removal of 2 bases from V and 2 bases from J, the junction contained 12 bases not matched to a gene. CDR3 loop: CASSQNPGQALAYEQYF. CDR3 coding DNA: TGCGCCAGCAGCCAAAACCCTGGACAGGCCCTAGCCTACGAGCAGTACTTC.

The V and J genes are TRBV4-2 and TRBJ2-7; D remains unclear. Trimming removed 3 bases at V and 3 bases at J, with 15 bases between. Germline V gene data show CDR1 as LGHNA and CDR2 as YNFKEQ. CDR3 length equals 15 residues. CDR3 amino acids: CASSQANQPRYEQYF. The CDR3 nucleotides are TGTGCCAGCAGCCAGGCGAATCAGCCCCGCTACGAGCAGTACTTC.

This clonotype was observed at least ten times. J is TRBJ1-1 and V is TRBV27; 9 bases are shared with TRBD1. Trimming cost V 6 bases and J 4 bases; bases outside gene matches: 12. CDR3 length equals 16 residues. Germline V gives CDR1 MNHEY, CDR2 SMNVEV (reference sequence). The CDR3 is CASSRSYRGLATEAFF. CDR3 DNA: TGTGCCAGCAGCCGATCTTACAGGGGGCTAGCCACTGAAGCTTTCTTT.

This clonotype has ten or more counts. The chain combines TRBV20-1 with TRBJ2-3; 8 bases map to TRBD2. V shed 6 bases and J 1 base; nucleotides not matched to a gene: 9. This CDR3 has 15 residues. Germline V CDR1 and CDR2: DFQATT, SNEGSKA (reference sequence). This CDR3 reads CSARSGGRGTDTQYF. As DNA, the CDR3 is TGCAGTGCGCGATCGGGGGGGCGGGGCACAGATACGCAGTATTTT.

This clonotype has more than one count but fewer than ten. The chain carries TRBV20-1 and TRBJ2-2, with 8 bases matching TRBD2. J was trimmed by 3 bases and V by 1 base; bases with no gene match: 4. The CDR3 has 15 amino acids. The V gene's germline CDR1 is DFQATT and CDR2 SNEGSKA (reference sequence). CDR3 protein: CSARVLSGDTGELFF. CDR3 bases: TGCAGTGCTAGAGTTCTTAGCGGGGACACCGGGGAGCTGTTTTTT.

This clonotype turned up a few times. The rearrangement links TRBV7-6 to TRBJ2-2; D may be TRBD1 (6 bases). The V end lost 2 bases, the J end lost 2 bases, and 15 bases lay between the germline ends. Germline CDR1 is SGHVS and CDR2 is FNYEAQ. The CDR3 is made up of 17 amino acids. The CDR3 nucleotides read TGTGCCAGCAGCTTAAGAAGGACAGCTTATAACACCGGGGAGCTGTTTTTT. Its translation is CASSLRRTAYNTGELFF.

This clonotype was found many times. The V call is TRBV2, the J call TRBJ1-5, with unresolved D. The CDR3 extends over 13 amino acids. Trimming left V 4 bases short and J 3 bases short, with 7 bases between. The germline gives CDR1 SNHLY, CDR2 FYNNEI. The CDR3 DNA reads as TGTGCCAGCAGTGGAGAAAACAATCAGCCCCAGCATTTT. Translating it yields CASSGENNQPQHF.

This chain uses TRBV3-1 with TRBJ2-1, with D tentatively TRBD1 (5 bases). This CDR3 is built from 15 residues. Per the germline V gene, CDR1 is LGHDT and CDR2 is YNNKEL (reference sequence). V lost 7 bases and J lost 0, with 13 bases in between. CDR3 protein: CASNQGFSSYNEQFF. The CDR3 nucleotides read TGTGCCAGCAATCAGGGATTTTCCTCCTACAATGAGCAGTTCTTC.

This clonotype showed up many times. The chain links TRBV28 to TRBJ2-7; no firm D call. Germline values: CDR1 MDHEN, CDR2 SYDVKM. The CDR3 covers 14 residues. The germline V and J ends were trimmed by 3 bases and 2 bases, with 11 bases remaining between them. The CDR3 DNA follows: TGTGCCAGCAGTTTCACCGGACCCCCCTACGAGCAGTACTTC. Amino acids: CASSFTGPPYEQYF.

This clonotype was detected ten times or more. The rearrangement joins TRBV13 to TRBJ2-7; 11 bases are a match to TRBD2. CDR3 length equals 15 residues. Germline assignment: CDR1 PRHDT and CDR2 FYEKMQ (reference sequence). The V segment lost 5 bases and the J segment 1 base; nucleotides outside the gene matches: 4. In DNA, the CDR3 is TGTGCCAGCAGCCCGGGACTAGCGGAGTCCTACGAGCAGTACTTC. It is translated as CASSPGLAESYEQYF.

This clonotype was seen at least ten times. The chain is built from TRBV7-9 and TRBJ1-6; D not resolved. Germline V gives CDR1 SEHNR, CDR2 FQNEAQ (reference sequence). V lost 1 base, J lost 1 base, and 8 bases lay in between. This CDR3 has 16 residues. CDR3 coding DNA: TGTGCCAGCAGCTTAGATCCGGGTTCCTATAATTCACCCCTCCACTTT. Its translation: CASSLDPGSYNSPLHF.